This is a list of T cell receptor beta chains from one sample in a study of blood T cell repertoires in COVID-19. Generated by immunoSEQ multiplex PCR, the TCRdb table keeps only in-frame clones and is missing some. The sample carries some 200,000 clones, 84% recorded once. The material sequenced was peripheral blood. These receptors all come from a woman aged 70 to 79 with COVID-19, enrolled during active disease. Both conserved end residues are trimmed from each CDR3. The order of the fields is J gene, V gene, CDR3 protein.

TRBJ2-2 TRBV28 ASSLSYAGELF
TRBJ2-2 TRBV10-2 ASSENLGPTGELF
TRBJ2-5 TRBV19 ASSIKGDQETQY
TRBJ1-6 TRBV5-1 ASSLGGAGGGNSPLH
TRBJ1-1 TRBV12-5 ASGRPAGTEAF
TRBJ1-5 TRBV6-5 ASRGQSVSNQPQH
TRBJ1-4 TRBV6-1 ASSDQGDLLF
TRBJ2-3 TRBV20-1 SARDGGTQY
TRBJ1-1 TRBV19 ASSNSGGVNTEAF
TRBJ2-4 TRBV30 AWSGVTNIQY
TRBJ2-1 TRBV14 ASSQPGLAVFNNEQF
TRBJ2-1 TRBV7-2 ASSLEQGGRNEQF
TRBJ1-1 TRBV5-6 ASSLPPLRTEAF
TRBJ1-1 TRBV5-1 ASSTGQEFNTEAF
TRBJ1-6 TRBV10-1 ASSGTGGKSPLH
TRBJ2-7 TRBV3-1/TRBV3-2 ASSPGAPLSYEQY
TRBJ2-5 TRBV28 ASKAAGRETQY
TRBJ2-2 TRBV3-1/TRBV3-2 ASSLTGTGDTGELF
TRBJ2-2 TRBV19 ASTIRYPAGTGGELF
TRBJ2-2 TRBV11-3 ASSYPGQGTGELF
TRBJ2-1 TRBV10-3 AVSTGLPPTEQF
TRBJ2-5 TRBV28 ASSSDRGGETQY
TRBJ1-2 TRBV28 ASSPSTGTNYGYT
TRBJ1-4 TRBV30 AWRQGYNEKLF
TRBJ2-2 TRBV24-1 ATSDNQGDTGELF
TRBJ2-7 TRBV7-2 ASSLAAGAPYEQY
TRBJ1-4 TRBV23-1 ASIGTGEKLF
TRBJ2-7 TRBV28 ASSSPRSSGTYEQY
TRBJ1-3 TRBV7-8 ASSSGNTIY
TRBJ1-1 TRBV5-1 ASSLVPDKNTEAF
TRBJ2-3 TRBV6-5 ASRTQGANTDTQY
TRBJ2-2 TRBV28 ASSFRGGGKGELF
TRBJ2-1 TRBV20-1 SASGTSADSYNEQF
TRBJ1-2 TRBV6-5 ASLAVDGYT
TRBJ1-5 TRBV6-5 ATDAGIYLNQPQH
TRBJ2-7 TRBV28 ASSFVFGTDFWEQY
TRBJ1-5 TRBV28 ASSPSSRGDNQPQH
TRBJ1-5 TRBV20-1 SASPPQGHNQPQH
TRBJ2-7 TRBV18 ASSPAGILYEQY
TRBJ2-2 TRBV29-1 SGGVLALNTGELF
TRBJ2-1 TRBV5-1 ASSLLTSGNNEQF
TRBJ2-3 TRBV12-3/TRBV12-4 ASSFNTDTQY
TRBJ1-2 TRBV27 ASRGGGRDFSANYGYT
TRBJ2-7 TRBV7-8 ASSLRGPGQGFNEQY
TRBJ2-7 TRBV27 ASSPRRGQSSYEQY
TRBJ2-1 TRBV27 ASSSRGVLNEQF